These T cell receptor beta chains were read from a single sample in a study of T-cell memory formation after mild COVID-19. Each CDR3 protein is one row after TCRdb ran MiXCR on the 5' RACE reads. This sample carries over 300,000 distinct CDR3 sequences, 20% to 25% of them seen once, and the ten largest clones take 21%. The sequencing input was PBMCs or a T cell subset sorted from them (not recorded which). Every receptor here comes from a man aged 18-30 years who had mild COVID-19 (a few samples of this study predate the infection). Cell type and time point are not known. CDR3s include the opening cysteine and the closing phenylalanine or tryptophan. Each record gives: D gene, J gene, clone size, V gene, CDR3 protein, CDR3 DNA. The D gene is left open where the match is weak. Size values are once, few and many counts, or a class for expanded clones, and some rows have none.

. | TRBJ2-5 | . | TRBV19 | CASSLGARGETQYF | TGTGCCAGTAGTTTGGGAGCGAGGGGAGAGACCCAGTACTTC
TRBD1 | TRBJ2-2 | . | TRBV5-1 | CASSLRQGEAGELFF | TGCGCCAGCAGCTTGAGACAGGGCGAAGCCGGGGAGCTGTTTTTT
. | TRBJ2-7 | many | TRBV12-3/TRBV12-4 | CASSWRRRYEQYF | TGTGCCAGCAGTTGGAGAAGGAGGTACGAGCAGTACTTC
. | TRBJ1-1 | . | TRBV25-1 | CASSDLGPEAFF | TGTGCCAGCAGTGACCTTGGACCTGAAGCTTTCTTT
. | TRBJ2-3 | . | TRBV7-9 | CASSLVRWGRNTDTQYF | TGTGCCAGCAGCTTAGTTCGCTGGGGCAGAAACACAGATACGCAGTATTTT
TRBD1 | TRBJ2-2 | few | TRBV12-3/TRBV12-4 | CASTPQGGNTGELFF | TGTGCCAGCACCCCACAGGGGGGGAACACCGGGGAGCTGTTTTTT
. | TRBJ1-1 | . | TRBV6-5 | CASSYSGWVNTEAFF | TGTGCCAGCAGTTACTCGGGGTGGGTGAACACTGAAGCTTTCTTT
. | TRBJ2-7 | . | TRBV9 | CASSPGQISYEQYF | TGTGCCAGCAGCCCAGGACAGATTTCATACGAGCAGTACTTC
. | TRBJ2-1 | . | TRBV29-1 | CSAGTASSYNEQFF | TGCAGCGCTGGGACCGCGAGCTCCTACAATGAGCAGTTCTTC
TRBD1 | TRBJ1-5 | few | TRBV5-1 | CASSLGTANQPQHF | TGCGCCAGCAGCCTCGGGACAGCGAATCAGCCCCAGCATTTT
TRBD2 | TRBJ2-3 | few | TRBV11-2 | CASSLGGLGDTQYF | TGTGCCAGCAGCTTGGGAGGGCTTGGAGATACGCAGTATTTT
. | TRBJ2-3 | . | TRBV5-1 | CASGPRGQSNTDTQYF | TGCGCCAGCGGCCCGCGGGGACAGTCCAACACAGATACGCAGTATTTT
. | TRBJ2-2 | . | TRBV11-2 | CASSLVRGANTGELFF | TGTGCCAGCAGCTTAGTTCGCGGGGCTAACACCGGGGAGCTGTTTTTT
. | TRBJ2-6 | few | TRBV6-6 | CASIIDSRTSGANVLTF | TGTGCCAGCATTATCGACAGCCGAACTTCTGGGGCCAACGTCCTGACTTTC
TRBD2 | TRBJ2-3 | once | TRBV6-5 | CASSYNSGGRGDTQYF | TGTGCCAGCAGTTACAATAGCGGGGGCCGTGGAGATACGCAGTATTTT
. | TRBJ2-3 | . | TRBV4-1 | CASGGVITDTQYF | TGCGCCAGCGGAGGGGTAATCACAGATACGCAGTATTTT
. | TRBJ1-1 | many | TRBV27 | CASSLRGEAFF | TGTGCCAGCAGTTTAAGGGGGGAAGCTTTCTTT
TRBD1 | TRBJ2-2 | few | TRBV4-1 | CASSQGQGTNTGELFF | TGCGCCAGCAGCCAAGGACAGGGGACGAACACCGGGGAGCTGTTTTTT
. | TRBJ2-3 | once | TRBV12-3/TRBV12-4 | CASRRRGADTQYF | TGTGCCAGCAGAAGGAGGGGGGCGGATACGCAGTATTTT
. | TRBJ1-4 | few | TRBV20-1 | CSAPQGVAEKLFF | TGCAGTGCACCACAGGGAGTTGCGGAAAAACTGTTTTTT
TRBD1 | TRBJ1-2 | few | TRBV9 | CASQGQDLNYGYTF | TGTGCCAGCCAGGGACAGGACCTTAACTATGGCTACACCTTC
. | TRBJ1-2 | few | TRBV5-1 | CASSLSGGVASYGYTF | TGCGCCAGCAGCTTGTCAGGAGGGGTTGCGAGCTATGGCTACACCTTC
. | TRBJ2-5 | . | TRBV6-2/TRBV6-3 | CASSYRLQETQYF | TGTGCCAGCAGTTACCGTCTCCAAGAGACCCAGTACTTC
. | TRBJ2-5 | few | TRBV12-3/TRBV12-4 | CASTSYGNQETQYF | TGTGCCAGCACCTCATATGGGAACCAAGAGACCCAGTACTTC
. | TRBJ1-1 | . | TRBV12-3/TRBV12-4 | CASSFLGGMNTEAFF | TGTGCCAGCAGTTTCTTGGGAGGGATGAACACTGAAGCTTTCTTT
. | TRBJ1-1 | . | TRBV6-5 | CASSTSGREAFF | TGTGCCAGCAGCACATCCGGTCGTGAAGCTTTCTTT
. | TRBJ2-3 | many | TRBV7-2 | CASSPRFDGTDTQYF | TGTGCCAGCAGCCCACGCTTCGACGGCACAGATACGCAGTATTTT
. | TRBJ1-4 | few | TRBV29-1 | CSVESGEVGEKLFF | TGCAGCGTTGAATCTGGGGAGGTTGGTGAAAAACTGTTTTTT
. | TRBJ1-2 | few | TRBV7-2 | CASSHPTRGYTF | TGTGCCAGCAGCCACCCTACCCGGGGCTACACCTTC
. | TRBJ2-7 | . | TRBV12-3/TRBV12-4 | CASSLRQFYEQYF | TGTGCCAGCAGTTTACGACAGTTTTACGAGCAGTACTTC
. | TRBJ1-1 | . | TRBV4-3 | CASSQGFRDTEAFF | TGCGCCAGCAGCCAAGGCTTTAGAGACACTGAAGCTTTCTTT
. | TRBJ2-7 | few | TRBV4-1 | CASSQVGQSYEQYF | TGCGCCAGCAGCCAAGTTGGCCAGTCCTACGAGCAGTACTTC
TRBD1 | TRBJ2-1 | few | TRBV24-1 | CATATGGSYNEQFF | TGTGCCACCGCAACAGGGGGGTCCTACAATGAGCAGTTCTTC
. | TRBJ2-6 | many | TRBV2 | CASSRDNSGANVLTF | TGTGCCAGCAGCCGGGACAACTCTGGGGCCAACGTCCTGACTTTC
. | TRBJ2-7 | . | TRBV5-5 | CASSSTGAYEQYF | TGTGCCAGCAGCTCGACAGGCGCCTACGAGCAGTACTTC
. | TRBJ1-2 | . | TRBV18 | CASSPPRELLIRPEDLYGYTF | TGTGCCAGCTCTCCCCCTAGGGAATTGTTGATTCGTCCTGAGGACCTCTATGGCTACACCTTC